This passage covers 22 T cell receptor beta chains from one sample sequenced in a study of T cell responses to AZD1222 COVID-19 vaccine. Sequenced by immunoSEQ multiplex PCR; TCRdb stores in-frame clones only, minus some. The sample records 150,000 or so clones, around 93% being singletons. The starting material was peripheral blood, obtained on day 0 of AZD1222 vaccination. These receptor sequences come from an adult in good health.

The chain carries TRBV28 and TRBJ2-7; D remains unclear. With 4 bases removed from V and 2 bases from J, the gap between germline ends came to 9 bases. Germline V gives CDR1 MDHEN, CDR2 SYDVKM. The CDR3 is 13 amino acids. CDR3: CASSSRIPYEQYF. As DNA, the CDR3 is TGTGCCAGCAGTTCCCGAATTCCCTACGAGCAGTACTTC.

The chain carries TRBV27 and TRBJ2-3, with 7 bases fitting TRBD1. The CDR3 is made up of 16 amino acids. Germline loops: CDR1 MNHEY, CDR2 SMNVEV (reference sequence). J gave up 1 base and V 6 bases, and 10 bases lay outside the gene matches. The CDR3 is CASSSPDRAGTDTQYF. CDR3 nucleotides: TGTGCCAGCAGCAGCCCCGACAGGGCCGGCACAGATACGCAGTATTTT.

The J gene is TRBJ1-4, the V gene TRBV7-2; unclear D gene. V lost 2 bases to trimming and J lost 8 bases, with 12 bases between them. Germline CDR1 is SGHTA and CDR2 is FQGNSA. The CDR3 extends over 14 amino acids. The CDR3 sequence is CASSLRAVYEKLFF. CDR3 DNA sequence: TGTGCCAGCAGCTTACGGGCAGTCTACGAAAAACTGTTTTTT.

This clone was seen more than once but under ten times. The rearrangement joins TRBV5-6 to TRBJ1-4; D unclear. Trimming shortened V by 2 bases and J by 8 bases, and 13 bases separated the two germline ends. The CDR3 covers 14 residues. Per the germline V gene, CDR1 is SGHDT and CDR2 is YYEEEE. CDR3 sequence (DNA): TGTGCCAGCAGCTTCCAGATGACACGGGAAAAACTGTTTTTT. As protein: CASSFQMTREKLFF.

This clone was observed a few times. The CDR3 sequence: CASRPRGDLRGYTF. The CDR3 nucleotides read TGTGCCAGCAGACCCAGGGGGGACCTCAGGGGCTACACCTTC. The chain couples TRBV3-1 (or the pseudogene TRBV3-2) to TRBJ1-2; 7 bases agree with TRBD1. This CDR3 has 14 residues. Per the germline V gene, CDR1 is LGHDT and CDR2 is YNNKEL (reference sequence). With V trimmed by 6 bases and J by 8 bases, 12 bases remained unmatched.

The genes are TRBV27 and TRBJ1-5, with unresolved D. The CDR3 loop spans 14 amino acids. V was trimmed by 3 bases and J by 0 bases, leaving 6 bases between them. Looked up from germline, CDR1 is MNHEY and CDR2 is SMNVEV (reference sequence). The CDR3 loop reads CASSFKASNQPQHF. CDR3 coding DNA: TGTGCCAGCAGTTTTAAGGCTAGCAATCAGCCCCAGCATTTT.

J is TRBJ2-7 and V is TRBV4-2; no definite D call. This CDR3 contains 17 residues. The germline V gene has CDR1 LGHNA and CDR2 YNFKEQ. With 0 bases removed from V and 0 bases from J, the gap between germline ends came to 15 bases. CDR3 coding DNA: TGTGCCAGCAGCCAAGATGTAGGCGTCAGGAGCTCCTACGAGCAGTACTTC. Its protein is CASSQDVGVRSSYEQYF.

The chain uses TRBV7-9 and TRBJ1-1; TRBD1 agrees at 8 bases. Germline CDR1 reads SEHNR; CDR2 reads FQNEAQ (reference sequence). J was trimmed by 0 bases and V by 1 base; bases with no gene match: 1. This CDR3 spans 15 amino acids. CDR3 nucleotides: TGTGCCAGCAGCTTAGGACAGGGGATGAACACTGAAGCTTTCTTT. Translating it yields CASSLGQGMNTEAFF. The whole variable domain, filled in from reference TRBV7-9 and TRBJ1-1, reads DTGVSQNPRHKITKRGQNVTFRCDPISEHNRLYWYRQTLGQGPEFLTYFQNEAQLEKSRLLSDRFSAERPKGSFSTLEIQRTEQGDSAMYLCASSLGQGMNTEAFFGQGTRLTVV.

This chain connects TRBV24-1 to TRBJ2-7, with D perhaps TRBD1 (5 bases). The V end was cut by 6 bases, the J end by 4 bases, with 18 bases between. CDR1 and CDR2 (germline): KGHDR, SFDVKD. The CDR3 has 15 amino acids. DNA of the CDR3: TGTGCCACCAGTACCCAGTTCCAGGGTCGGTACGAGCAGTACTTC. The encoded protein is CATSTQFQGRYEQYF.

The chain has TRBV6-6 and TRBJ1-2; TRBD1 is a possible D gene (5 bases). This CDR3 is 14 amino acids long. The V gene's germline CDR1 is MNHNY and CDR2 SVGAGI (reference sequence). The germline V and J ends were trimmed by 7 bases and 3 bases, with 15 bases remaining between them. CDR3 nucleotides: TGTGCCAGCATCCTCCGGGGCAGGGACTATGGCTACACCTTC. This translates into CASILRGRDYGYTF.

The chain employs TRBV2 and TRBJ2-7; unclear D gene. Germline V gives CDR1 SNHLY, CDR2 FYNNEI. The CDR3 runs 13 residues. The V and J ends lost 7 bases and 4 bases respectively, with 14 bases between them. This chain's CDR3 is CASNHGRIYEQYF. In nucleotides, the CDR3 is TGTGCCAGCAACCACGGACGGATTTACGAGCAGTACTTC.

This chain links TRBV28 with TRBJ1-2; weak D call: TRBD1 (5 bases). Germline V gene sequence: CDR1 MDHEN, CDR2 SYDVKM. Trimming took off 4 bases at V and 5 bases at J, with 11 bases between the two ends. The CDR3 is 13 residues long. Written as DNA, the CDR3 is TGTGCCAGCAGTTCTTGGGGCGGGTATGGCTACACCTTC. Residues: CASSSWGGYGYTF.

CDR3 nucleotides: TGTGCCAGCAGGTCGAGCTCTGGAAACACCATATATTTT. Amino acids: CASRSSSGNTIYF. The chain links TRBV12-3 or TRBV12-4 to TRBJ1-3, with unresolved D. Trimming took 6 bases from V and 0 from J, leaving 6 bases between them. The CDR3 contains 13 residues.

The rearrangement links TRBV7-2 to TRBJ2-7; D ambiguous. Trimming took off 5 bases at V and 2 bases at J, with 13 bases between the two ends. The CDR3 runs to 14 residues. CDR1 SGHTA and CDR2 FQGNSA come from the germline V gene. The CDR3 loop reads CASSQPSSTYEQYF. CDR3 bases: TGTGCCAGCAGCCAACCAAGCTCCACCTACGAGCAGTACTTC. The variable domain in full, with the rest retrieved from reference TRBV7-2 and TRBJ2-7, is GAGVSQSPSNKVTEKGKDVELRCDPISGHTALYWYRQSLGQGLEFLIYFQGNSAPDKSGLPSDRFSAERTGGSVSTLTIQRTQQEDSAVYLCASSQPSSTYEQYFGPGTRLTVT.

The genes are TRBV2 and TRBJ2-2, with no clear D. V was trimmed by 5 bases and J by 5 bases, leaving 18 bases between them. CDR3 size: 16 residues. Germline assignment: CDR1 SNHLY and CDR2 FYNNEI. Written as DNA, the CDR3 is TGTGCCAGCAGTACTGTAGCCGCCCGAGTTACCGGGGAGCTGTTTTTT. It codes for CASSTVAARVTGELFF.

This chain joins TRBV7-2 and TRBJ2-5; a possible D gene is TRBD2 (7 bases). V lost 4 bases, J lost 4 bases, and 13 bases lay in between. This CDR3 spans 14 amino acids. Germline loops: CDR1 SGHTA, CDR2 FQGNSA. CDR3 amino acids: CASSSGLGGETQYF. The CDR3 DNA sequence: TGTGCCAGCAGCTCTGGACTAGGGGGAGAGACCCAGTACTTC.

The CDR3 region is CASSSAFGSSEFPIYNEQFF. Here the CDR3 DNA reads TGTGCCAGCAGTTCCGCCTTTGGTAGCTCCGAGTTCCCGATTTACAATGAGCAGTTCTTC. The chain recombines TRBV28 with TRBJ2-1; D is ambiguous. The germline V gene has CDR1 MDHEN and CDR2 SYDVKM. The V and J ends lost 4 bases and 4 bases respectively, with 29 bases between them. The length of the CDR3 is 20 residues.

The table lists this clone with a few counts. The chain carries TRBV6-5 and TRBJ1-1, with 8 bases matching TRBD1. V shed 6 bases and J 7 bases; nucleotides not matched to a gene: 7. The CDR3 is 13 amino acids. CDR1 is MNHEY and CDR2 is SVGAGI in the germline V gene. CDR3 nucleotides: TGTGCCAGCAGGCAAGGACAGGGTGGTGAAGCTTTCTTT. This codes for CASRQGQGGEAFF.

The chain carries TRBV10-3 and TRBJ1-2; D is ambiguous. Germline loops: CDR1 ENHRY, CDR2 SYGVKD. The V and J ends lost 2 bases and 5 bases respectively, with 9 bases between them. CDR3 length equals 13 residues. In DNA, the CDR3 is TGTGCCATCAGTGAGACCGACTTGTATGGCTACACCTTC. This encodes CAISETDLYGYTF.

The genes are TRBV6-6 and TRBJ1-2, with D hard to call. The V gene lost 5 bases and the J gene lost 6 bases, with 7 bases spanning the gap. The CDR3 is 11 residues long. The germline V gene has CDR1 MNHNY and CDR2 SVGAGI (reference sequence). Written as DNA, the CDR3 is TGTGCCAGCAGTACGAGGGATGGCTACACCTTC. Its protein is CASSTRDGYTF.

V usage is TRBV7-2 and J usage is TRBJ2-1; either TRBD1 or TRBD2 may fit D (5 bases each). CDR3 length equals 13 residues. Germline V lookup: CDR1 SGHTA, CDR2 FQGNSA. V was trimmed by 3 bases and J by 9 bases, leaving 12 bases between them. The CDR3 sequence is CASSLEAGFEQFF. As DNA, the CDR3 is TGTGCCAGCAGCTTGGAGGCAGGGTTTGAGCAGTTCTTC.

This clone showed up just once. This chain links TRBV19 with TRBJ1-1; D remains ambiguous. The CDR3 sequence is 13 residues long. Trimming stripped 3 bases from V and 1 base from J, with 6 bases between. Germline CDR1 reads LNHDA; CDR2 reads SQIVND (reference sequence). The CDR3 loop is CASSMGPNTEAFF. The CDR3 coding sequence is TGTGCCAGTAGTATGGGCCCGAACACTGAAGCTTTCTTT.